The 21 T cell receptor beta chains given below trace back to one sample, sequenced in a study of beta chain features in type 1 diabetes. What was sequenced were expressed TCRB transcripts, since all of the isolated RNA had been reverse transcribed. The data were produced by immunoSEQ multiplex PCR, yet TCRdb's version contains in-frame clones alone and is incomplete. The sample carries about 930,000 clones, roughly 16% recorded once. Sequenced input: naive CD4+ T cells from blood. The source is a woman aged 18-29 years in good health.

The rearrangement uses TRBV27 and TRBJ2-7; TRBD2 aligns across 13 bases. The CDR3 runs to 16 residues. Germline lookup yields CDR1 MNHEY and CDR2 SMNVEV (reference sequence). V dropped 7 bases and J dropped 2; count of bases not matched to a gene: 8. Here the CDR3 reads CASKELAGGDTYEQYF. In DNA form, the CDR3 reads TGTGCCAGCAAGGAACTAGCGGGAGGGGATACCTACGAGCAGTACTTC.

CDR3 sequence: CASSQGEKLFF. The CDR3 DNA reads as TGTGCCAGCAGCCAGGGGGAAAAACTGTTTTTT. V is TRBV5-6 and J is TRBJ1-4; weak D call: TRBD1 (6 bases). CDR3 length: 11 amino acids. V shed 4 bases and J shed 8 bases, with 6 bases lying between them. Germline V gene lookup returns CDR1 SGHDT and CDR2 YYEEEE.

This chain connects TRBV28 to TRBJ1-1; tentative D call: TRBD1 (6 bases). CDR3 length equals 14 residues. CDR1 and CDR2 from the germline V gene are MDHEN and SYDVKM. V lost 7 bases to trimming and J lost 4 bases, with 16 bases between them. As DNA, the CDR3 is TGTGCCAGCAAAACAGGGTTCGGGCGCACTGAAGCTTTCTTT. Protein product: CASKTGFGRTEAFF.

This clone was recorded a few times. The J gene is TRBJ2-3, the V gene TRBV7-2, with 14 bases fitting TRBD2. CDR3 length equals 19 residues. V lost 1 base to trimming and J lost 4 bases; unmatched junction nucleotides: 10. Looked up from germline, CDR1 is SGHTA and CDR2 is FQGNSA. In nucleotides, the CDR3 is TGTGCCAGCAGCTTAGAGACTAGCGGGAGGGATCTGAAGCCAGATACGCAGTATTTT. Protein product: CASSLETSGRDLKPDTQYF.

The chain is built from TRBV6-5 and TRBJ2-7; TRBD2 might be the D (5 bases). The CDR3 sequence is 10 residues long. CDR1 and CDR2 from the germline V gene are MNHEY and SVGAGI. V was shortened by 9 bases and J by 7 bases, with 10 bases between the two germline ends. CDR3 protein: CASPSGEQYF. The DNA of the CDR3 is TGTGCCAGTCCTTCGGGGGAGCAGTACTTC.

The chain combines TRBV7-2 with TRBJ2-3; 9 bases are a match to TRBD2. The CDR3 length is 16 residues. Looked up from germline, CDR1 is SGHTA and CDR2 is FQGNSA. V lost 4 bases and J lost 1; bases outside the gene matches: 6. CDR3: CASSSHSGSGTDTQYF. The DNA for the CDR3 is TGTGCCAGCAGCTCCCATAGCGGGAGTGGCACAGATACGCAGTATTTT.

The V call is TRBV14, the J call TRBJ2-2; D ambiguous. The CDR3 sequence is 15 residues long. Germline CDR1 SGHDN, CDR2 FVKESK. V was shortened by 1 base and J by 4 bases, with 10 bases between the two germline ends. The CDR3 bases are TGTGCCAGCAGCCAAGGAATGTTGTTCACCGGGGAGCTGTTTTTT. Protein sequence: CASSQGMLFTGELFF.

This clone was counted a few times. The rearrangement uses TRBV2 and TRBJ2-1; the D is unclear. This CDR3 has 10 amino acids. The germline V and J ends were trimmed by 7 bases and 3 bases, with 1 base remaining between them. The germline gives CDR1 SNHLY, CDR2 FYNNEI. The CDR3 sequence is CASNYNEQFF. CDR3 bases: TGTGCCAGCAACTACAATGAGCAGTTCTTC.

The rearrangement uses TRBV4-1 and TRBJ2-5, with D unresolved. This CDR3 is 14 amino acids long. Germline CDR1 reads MGHRA; CDR2 reads YSYEKL. Trimming left V 1 base short and J 5 bases short, with 11 bases between. The CDR3 reads CASSQVAPVETQYF. For the CDR3, the DNA is TGCGCCAGCAGCCAAGTGGCCCCGGTGGAGACCCAGTACTTC.

V usage is TRBV5-1 and J usage is TRBJ2-5; D possibly corresponds to TRBD2 (5 bases). Trimming cost V 0 bases and J 5 bases, with 14 bases left between them. From germline, CDR1 is SGHRS and CDR2 YFSETQ. CDR3 length: 15 amino acids. The CDR3 spells CASSLDLGRRETQYF. CDR3 sequence (DNA): TGCGCCAGCAGCTTGGATTTGGGCAGGAGGGAGACCCAGTACTTC.

The table lists this clone with a few counts. The rearrangement joins TRBV7-9 to TRBJ1-5, with a tentative D call TRBD1 (6 bases). Trimming took 5 bases from V and 8 from J, leaving 28 bases between them. The CDR3 is 18 amino acids. Germline CDR1 is SEHNR and CDR2 is FQNEAQ (reference sequence). The CDR3 sequence: CASSHRLDRWVSRKPQHF. The CDR3 DNA is TGTGCCAGCAGCCACCGCTTAGACAGGTGGGTGAGTAGGAAGCCCCAGCATTTT.

V usage is TRBV11-2 and J usage is TRBJ2-1; 7 bases map to TRBD2. Trimming at V came to 5 bases and at J to 9 bases, leaving 1 base not matched to a gene. Germline CDR1 reads SGHAT; CDR2 reads FQNNGV. CDR3 size: 11 residues. The CDR3 here is CASSQRGEQFF. For the CDR3, the DNA is TGTGCCAGCAGCCAGCGGGGTGAGCAGTTCTTC.

The sample holds one count of this clone. CDR3 bases: TGTGCCACCACTAGCGGGACCTACGAGCAGTACTTC. This codes for CATTSGTYEQYF. The J gene is TRBJ2-7, the V gene TRBV6-5, with 10 bases matching TRBD2. Germline values: CDR1 MNHEY, CDR2 SVGAGI. The J segment lost 2 bases and the V segment lost 10 bases, leaving 2 bases of the junction unmatched. This CDR3 is 12 amino acids long.

J is TRBJ2-7 and V is TRBV2; 9 bases agree with TRBD1. CDR1 and CDR2 from the germline V gene are SNHLY and FYNNEI. The CDR3 runs to 15 residues. Trimming removed 4 bases from V and 1 base from J; junction bases left unmatched: 5. The CDR3 bases are TGTGCCAGCAGTGCACAGGGGGCGTCGTCCTACGAGCAGTACTTC. Amino acids: CASSAQGASSYEQYF.

The CDR3 sequence is CAWNQVGSSYNEQFF. DNA for the CDR3: TGTGCCTGGAATCAGGTCGGCAGCTCCTACAATGAGCAGTTCTTC. This chain links TRBV30 with TRBJ2-1, with no clear D. The ends were cut back, 4 bases at V and 0 bases at J, with 13 bases in the middle. The CDR3 loop spans 15 amino acids. Germline V lookup: CDR1 GTSNPN, CDR2 SVGIG (reference sequence).

In this sample, this clone turned up a few times. The chain uses TRBV9 and TRBJ2-6; 9 nucleotides agree with TRBD2. The germline V gene has CDR1 SGDLS and CDR2 YYNGEE. The CDR3 runs to 15 residues. Trimming cost V 4 bases and J 1 base; bases outside gene matches: 0. CDR3 in amino acids: CASSTSGSGANVLTF. The CDR3 DNA sequence: TGTGCCAGCAGCACTAGCGGGTCTGGGGCCAACGTCCTGACTTTC. The full variable domain, its missing parts supplied by reference TRBV9 and TRBJ2-6, is DSGVTQTPKHLITATGQRVTLRCSPRSGDLSVYWYQQSLDQGLQFLIQYYNGEERAKGNILERFSAQQFPDLHSELNLSSLELGDSALYFCASSTSGSGANVLTFGAGSRLTVL.

This clone was found a few times. This chain connects TRBV25-1 to TRBJ2-2; 12 bases align to TRBD2. CDR1 and CDR2 from the germline V gene are MGHDK and SYGVNS. Trimming cost V 10 bases and J 1 base; bases outside gene matches: 13. The CDR3 consists of 18 residues. CDR3 sequence reads: CATESVTSGRWNTGELFF. As DNA, the CDR3 is TGTGCCACCGAGAGCGTGACTAGCGGGAGATGGAACACCGGGGAGCTGTTTTTT.

This clone has a handful of counts. The chain couples TRBV7-9 to TRBJ2-1; D is unresolved. Looked up from germline, CDR1 is SEHNR and CDR2 is FQNEAQ (reference sequence). V was pared by 8 bases and J by 7 bases, with 18 bases between. The length of the CDR3 is 14 residues. CDR3 nucleotides: TGTGCCAGCGCTCTAGGTGGGGTACTGAATGAGCAGTTCTTC. Amino acid sequence: CASALGGVLNEQFF.

This clone was seen only a few times. The chain has TRBV18 and TRBJ1-1; tentatively, D is TRBD1 (5 bases). Germline V gene data show CDR1 as KGHSH and CDR2 as LQKENI. The germline V and J ends were trimmed by 3 bases and 8 bases, with 10 bases remaining between them. This CDR3 comprises 12 residues. The DNA for the CDR3 is TGTGCCAGCTCACCCCCCGGGGGAGAAGCTTTCTTT. It encodes CASSPPGGEAFF.

This clone was detected only a few times. The chain recombines TRBV20-1 with TRBJ1-4, with no clear D. The V and J ends lost 6 bases and 6 bases respectively, with 5 bases between them. The CDR3 totals 10 residues. Per germline, CDR1 DFQATT and CDR2 SNEGSKA (reference sequence). CDR3 sequence: CSAPHEKLFF. The CDR3 DNA reads TGCAGTGCCCCCCATGAAAAACTGTTTTTT.

This clone was detected a few times. DNA of the CDR3: TGTGCCAGCAGCTTAAAGAGGTCTAGCGGGTTCTCCTACGAGCAGTACTTC. Residues: CASSLKRSSGFSYEQYF. V gene TRBV11-2 combines with J gene TRBJ2-7, with 8 bases lining up with TRBD2. CDR1 is SGHAT and CDR2 is FQNNGV in the germline V gene. Trimming cost V 2 bases and J 0 bases; bases outside gene matches: 9. This CDR3 is built from 17 residues.